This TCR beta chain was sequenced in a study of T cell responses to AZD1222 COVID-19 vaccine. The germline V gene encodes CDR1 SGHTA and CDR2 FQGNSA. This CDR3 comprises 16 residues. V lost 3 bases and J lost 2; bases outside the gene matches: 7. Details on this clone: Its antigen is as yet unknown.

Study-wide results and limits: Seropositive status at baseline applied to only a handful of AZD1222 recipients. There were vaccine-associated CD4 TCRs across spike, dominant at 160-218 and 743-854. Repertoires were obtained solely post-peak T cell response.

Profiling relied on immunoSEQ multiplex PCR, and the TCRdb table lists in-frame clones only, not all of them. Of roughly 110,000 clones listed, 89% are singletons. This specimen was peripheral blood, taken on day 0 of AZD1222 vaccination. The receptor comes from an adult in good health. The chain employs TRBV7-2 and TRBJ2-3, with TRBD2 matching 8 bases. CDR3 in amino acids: CASSFSRAGATDTQYF. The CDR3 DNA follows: TGTGCCAGCAGCTTCTCACGAGCGGGAGCCACAGATACGCAGTATTTT.